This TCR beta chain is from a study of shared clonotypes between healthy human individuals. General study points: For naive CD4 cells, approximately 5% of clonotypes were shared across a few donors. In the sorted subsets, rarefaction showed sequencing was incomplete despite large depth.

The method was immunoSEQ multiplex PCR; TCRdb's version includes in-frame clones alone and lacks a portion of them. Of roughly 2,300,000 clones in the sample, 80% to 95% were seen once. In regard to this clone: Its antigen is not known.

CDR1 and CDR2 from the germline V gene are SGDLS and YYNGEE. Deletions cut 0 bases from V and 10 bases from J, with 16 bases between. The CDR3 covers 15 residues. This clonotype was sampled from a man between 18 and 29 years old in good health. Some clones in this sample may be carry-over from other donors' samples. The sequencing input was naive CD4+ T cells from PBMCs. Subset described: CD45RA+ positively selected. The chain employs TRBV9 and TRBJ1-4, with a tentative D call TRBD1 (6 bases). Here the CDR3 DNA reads TGTGCCAGCAGCGTAGGGTCAGGGGCCGACGGAAAACTGTTTTTT. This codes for CASSVGSGADGKLFF. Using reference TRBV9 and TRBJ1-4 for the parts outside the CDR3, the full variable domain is DSGVTQTPKHLITATGQRVTLRCSPRSGDLSVYWYQQSLDQGLQFLIQYYNGEERAKGNILERFSAQQFPDLHSELNLSSLELGDSALYFCASSVGSGADGKLFFGSGTQLSVL.